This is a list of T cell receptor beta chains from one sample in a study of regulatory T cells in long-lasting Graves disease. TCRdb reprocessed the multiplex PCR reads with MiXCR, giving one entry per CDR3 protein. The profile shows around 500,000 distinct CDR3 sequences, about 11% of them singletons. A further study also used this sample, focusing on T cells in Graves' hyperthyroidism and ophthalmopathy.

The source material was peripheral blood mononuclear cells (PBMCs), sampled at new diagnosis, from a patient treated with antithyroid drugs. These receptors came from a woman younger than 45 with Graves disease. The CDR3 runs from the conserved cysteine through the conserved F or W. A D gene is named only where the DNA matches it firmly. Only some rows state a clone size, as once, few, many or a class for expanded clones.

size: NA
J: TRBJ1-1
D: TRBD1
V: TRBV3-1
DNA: TGTGCCAGCAGCAACCGACAGGGGGCCACTGAAGCTTTCTTT
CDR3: CASSNRQGATEAFF

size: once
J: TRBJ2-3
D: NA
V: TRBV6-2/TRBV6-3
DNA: TGTGCCAGCAGTGAACCTCCGGACCTGGGAGATACGCAGTATTTT
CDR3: CASSEPPDLGDTQYF

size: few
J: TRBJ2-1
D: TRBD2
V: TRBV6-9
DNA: TGTGCCAGCAGTTTCCGACCCGTAGCGGGAGGGCCCTCGGATGAGCAGTTCTTC
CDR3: CASSFRPVAGGPSDEQFF

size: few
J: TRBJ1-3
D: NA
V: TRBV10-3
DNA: TGTGCCATCAGTGATAATCACTCTGGAAACACCATATATTTT
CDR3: CAISDNHSGNTIYF

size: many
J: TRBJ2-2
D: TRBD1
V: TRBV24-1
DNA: TGTGCCACCAAAGGACAGGCGGACGCCGGGGAGCTGTTTTTT
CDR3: CATKGQADAGELFF

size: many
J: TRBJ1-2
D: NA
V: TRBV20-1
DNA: TGCAGTGCCCCCGGCCAGGGCAGCGAAGGCTACACCTTC
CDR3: CSAPGQGSEGYTF

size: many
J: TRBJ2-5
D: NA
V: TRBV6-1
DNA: TGTGCCAGCAGTGTAGGGGCCGGCGGCCAAGAGACCCAGTACTTC
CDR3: CASSVGAGGQETQYF

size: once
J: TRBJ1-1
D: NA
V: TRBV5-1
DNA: TGCGCCAGCAGCTTGGGAACAGCCTTTCCGACTGAAGCTTTCTTT
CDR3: CASSLGTAFPTEAFF

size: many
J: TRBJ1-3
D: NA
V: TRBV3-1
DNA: TGTGCCAGCAGCCCCCCCGGTCGGCCAAACGGAGCTGGAAACACCATATATTTT
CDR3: CASSPPGRPNGAGNTIYF

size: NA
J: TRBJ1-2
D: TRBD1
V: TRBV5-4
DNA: TGTGCCAGCAGCTATGGGACAGACATAGCCCCGTTC
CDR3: CASSYGTDIAPF

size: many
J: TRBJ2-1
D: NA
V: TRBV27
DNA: TGTGCCAGCAGTTGGCGGAGAAATGAGCAGTTCTTC
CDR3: CASSWRRNEQFF

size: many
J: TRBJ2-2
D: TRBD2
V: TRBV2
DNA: TGTGCCACCAAGCGGGAGTACACCGGGGAGCTGTTTTTT
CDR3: CATKREYTGELFF

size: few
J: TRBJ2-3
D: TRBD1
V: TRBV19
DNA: TGTGCCAGTAGTTTTGACAGGGACCAGGGTACGCAGTATTTT
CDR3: CASSFDRDQGTQYF

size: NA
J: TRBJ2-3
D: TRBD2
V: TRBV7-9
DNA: TGTGCCAGCAGCTTAAGGACTAGCGGGAGGACAGATACGCAGTATTTT
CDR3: CASSLRTSGRTDTQYF

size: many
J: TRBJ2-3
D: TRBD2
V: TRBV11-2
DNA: TGTGCCAGCAGCTTAGCGGGTAGCGGGGGCGGCACAGATACGCAGTATTTT
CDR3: CASSLAGSGGGTDTQYF

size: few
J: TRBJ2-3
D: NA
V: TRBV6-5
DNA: TGTGCCAGCAGTTACGCAGGGTTCGCGCGGGTGGATACGCAGTATTTT
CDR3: CASSYAGFARVDTQYF

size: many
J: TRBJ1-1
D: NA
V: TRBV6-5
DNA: TGTGCCAGCAGTTCCCGGGGACACACTGAAGCTTTCTTT
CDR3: CASSSRGHTEAFF

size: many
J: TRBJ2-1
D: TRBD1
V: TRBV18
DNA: TGTGCCAGCTCTCCTACAACGAGACAGGGGTACAATGAGCAGTTCTTC
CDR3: CASSPTTRQGYNEQFF

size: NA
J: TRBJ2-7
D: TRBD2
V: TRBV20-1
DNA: TGCAGTGCGAGGAGGGCTAGCGGGAGTTTTATGGACGAGCAGTACTTC
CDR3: CSARRASGSFMDEQYF

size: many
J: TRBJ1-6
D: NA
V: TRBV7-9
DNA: TGTGCCAGCAGCTGGGAAGACCGGGCCCCTAATTCACCCCTCCACTTT
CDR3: CASSWEDRAPNSPLHF

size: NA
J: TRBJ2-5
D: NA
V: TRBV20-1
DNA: TGCAGTGCTAGAGATTCGTCCGGGACCGGGGAGACCCAGTACTTC
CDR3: CSARDSSGTGETQYF

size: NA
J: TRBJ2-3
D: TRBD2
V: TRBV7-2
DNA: TGTGCCAGCAGCACGGGACTAGCGGTATATACGCAGTATTTT
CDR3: CASSTGLAVYTQYF

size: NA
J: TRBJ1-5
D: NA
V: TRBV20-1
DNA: TGCAGTGCTGCTTCTAGCAATCAGCCCCAGCATTTT
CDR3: CSAASSNQPQHF

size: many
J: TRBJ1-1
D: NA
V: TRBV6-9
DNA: TGTGCCAGCAGTTATCAGGGCTTGGACACTGAAGCTTTCTTT
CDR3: CASSYQGLDTEAFF

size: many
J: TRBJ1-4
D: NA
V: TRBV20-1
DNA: TGCAGTGCTAGAGTGCCGTCGGGCGAAAAACTGTTTTTT
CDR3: CSARVPSGEKLFF

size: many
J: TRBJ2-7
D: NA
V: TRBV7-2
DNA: TGTGCCAGCAGCCAATGGAGAGGAGAAGACGAGCAGTACTTC
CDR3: CASSQWRGEDEQYF

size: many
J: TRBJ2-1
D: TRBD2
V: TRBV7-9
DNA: TGTGCCAGCAGCCCCCACGAACGAACTAGCGGGAGGCAGGGTGATGAGCAGTTCTTC
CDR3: CASSPHERTSGRQGDEQFF

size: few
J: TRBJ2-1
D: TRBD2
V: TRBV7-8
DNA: TGTGCCAGCAGCTTATGGACTAGCGGGAGGGTCTCCTACAATGAGCAGTTCTTC
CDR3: CASSLWTSGRVSYNEQFF

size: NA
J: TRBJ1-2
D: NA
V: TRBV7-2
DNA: TGTGCCAGCAACTTAATACTACAGGGCCCCTGCACCTTC
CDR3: CASNLILQGPCTF